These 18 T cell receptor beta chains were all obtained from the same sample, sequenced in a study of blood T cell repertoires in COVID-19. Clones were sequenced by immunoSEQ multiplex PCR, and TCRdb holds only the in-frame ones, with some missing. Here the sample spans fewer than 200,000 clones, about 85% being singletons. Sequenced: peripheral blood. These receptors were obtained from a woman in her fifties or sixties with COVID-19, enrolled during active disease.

CDR3 residues: CAISEWTGGNYGYTF. The CDR3 region has the DNA TGTGCCATCAGTGAGTGGACAGGGGGTAATTATGGCTACACCTTC. The chain employs TRBV10-3 and TRBJ1-2, with 10 bases lining up with TRBD1. Looked up from germline, CDR1 is ENHRY and CDR2 is SYGVKD. J gave up 5 bases and V 1 base, and 4 bases lay outside the gene matches. The CDR3 contains 15 residues.

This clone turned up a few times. The DNA for the CDR3 is TGTGCCAGTAGTAGGGGGACAGGAGGTGAAAAACTGTTTTTT. This gives the protein CASSRGTGGEKLFF. The chain couples TRBV19 to TRBJ1-4; TRBD1 matches 8 bases. There are 14 residues in the CDR3. The trim removed 4 bases at V and 7 bases at J, leaving 5 bases unmatched. Germline V gene data show CDR1 as LNHDA and CDR2 as SQIVND (reference sequence).

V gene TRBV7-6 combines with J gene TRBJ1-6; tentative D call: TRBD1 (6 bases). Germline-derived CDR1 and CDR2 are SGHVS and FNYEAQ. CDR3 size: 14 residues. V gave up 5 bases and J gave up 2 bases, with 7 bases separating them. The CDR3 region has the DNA TGTGCCAGCAGCAGGACAGCCTATAATTCACCCCTCCACTTT. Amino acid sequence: CASSRTAYNSPLHF.

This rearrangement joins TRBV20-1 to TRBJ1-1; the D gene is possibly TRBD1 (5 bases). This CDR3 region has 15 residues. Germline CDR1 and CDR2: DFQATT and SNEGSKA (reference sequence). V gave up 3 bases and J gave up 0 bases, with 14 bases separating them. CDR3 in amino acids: CSASGAGYVNTEAFF. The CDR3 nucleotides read TGCAGTGCTAGTGGGGCTGGGTACGTGAACACTGAAGCTTTCTTT.

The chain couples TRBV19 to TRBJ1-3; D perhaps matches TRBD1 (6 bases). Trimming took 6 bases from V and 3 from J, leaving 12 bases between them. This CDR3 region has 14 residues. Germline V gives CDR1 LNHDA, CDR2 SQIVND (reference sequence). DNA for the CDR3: TGTGCCAGTAGATCACAGGGAGTTGGAAACACCATATATTTT. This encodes CASRSQGVGNTIYF.

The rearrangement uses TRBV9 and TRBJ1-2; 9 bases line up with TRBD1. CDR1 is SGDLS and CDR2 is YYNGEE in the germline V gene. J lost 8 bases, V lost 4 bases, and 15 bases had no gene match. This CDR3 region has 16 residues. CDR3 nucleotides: TGTGCCAGCAGCCAACCGGGTTTTACAGGGGGCGGGGGCTACACCTTC. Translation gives CASSQPGFTGGGGYTF. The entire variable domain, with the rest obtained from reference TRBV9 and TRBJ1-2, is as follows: DSGVTQTPKHLITATGQRVTLRCSPRSGDLSVYWYQQSLDQGLQFLIQYYNGEERAKGNILERFSAQQFPDLHSELNLSSLELGDSALYFCASSQPGFTGGGGYTFGSGTRLTVV.

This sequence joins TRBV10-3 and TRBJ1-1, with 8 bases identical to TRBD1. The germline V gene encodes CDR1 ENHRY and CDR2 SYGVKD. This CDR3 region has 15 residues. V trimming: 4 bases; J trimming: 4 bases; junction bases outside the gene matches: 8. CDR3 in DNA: TGTGCCATCAGTGGGACAGGGTTGGGGATCACTGAAGCTTTCTTT. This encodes CAISGTGLGITEAFF.

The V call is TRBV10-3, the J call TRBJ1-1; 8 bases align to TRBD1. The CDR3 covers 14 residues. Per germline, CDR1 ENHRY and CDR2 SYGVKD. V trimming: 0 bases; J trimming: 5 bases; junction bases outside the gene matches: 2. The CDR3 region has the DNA TGTGCCATCAGTGAGTCGACAGGGGAGACTGAAGCTTTCTTT. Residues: CAISESTGETEAFF.

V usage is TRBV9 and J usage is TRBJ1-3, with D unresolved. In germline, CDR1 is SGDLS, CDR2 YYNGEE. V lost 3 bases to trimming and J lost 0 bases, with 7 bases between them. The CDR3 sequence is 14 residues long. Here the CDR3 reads CASSDDTSGNTIYF. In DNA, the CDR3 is TGTGCCAGCAGCGATGACACCTCTGGAAACACCATATATTTT.

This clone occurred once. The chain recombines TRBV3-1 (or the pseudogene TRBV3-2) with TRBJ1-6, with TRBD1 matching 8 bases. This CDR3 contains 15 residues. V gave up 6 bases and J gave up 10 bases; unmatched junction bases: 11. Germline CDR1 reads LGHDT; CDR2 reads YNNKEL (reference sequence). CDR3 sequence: CASSAGTGKGSPLHF. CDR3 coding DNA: TGTGCCAGCAGTGCCGGGACAGGAAAGGGCTCACCCCTCCACTTT.

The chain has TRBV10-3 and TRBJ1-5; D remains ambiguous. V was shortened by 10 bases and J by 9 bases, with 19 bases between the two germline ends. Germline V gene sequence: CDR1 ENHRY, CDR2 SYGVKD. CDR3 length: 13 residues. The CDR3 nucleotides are TGTGCCACCCTTGAGGGTACGGGGAGGCCCCAGCATTTT. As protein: CATLEGTGRPQHF.

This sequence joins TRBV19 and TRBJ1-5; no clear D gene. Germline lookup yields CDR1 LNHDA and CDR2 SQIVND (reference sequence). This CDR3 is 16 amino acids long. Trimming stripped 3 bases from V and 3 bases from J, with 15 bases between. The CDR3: CASSIVGEYNNQPQHF. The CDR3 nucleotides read TGTGCCAGTAGTATCGTCGGGGAATACAACAATCAGCCCCAGCATTTT.

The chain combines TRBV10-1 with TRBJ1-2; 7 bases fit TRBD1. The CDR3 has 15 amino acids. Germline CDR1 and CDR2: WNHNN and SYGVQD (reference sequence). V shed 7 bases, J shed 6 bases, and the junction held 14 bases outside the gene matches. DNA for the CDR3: TGCGCCAGCAAAGCCTGGACAGGAGGTATGAATGGCTACACCTTC. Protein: CASKAWTGGMNGYTF.

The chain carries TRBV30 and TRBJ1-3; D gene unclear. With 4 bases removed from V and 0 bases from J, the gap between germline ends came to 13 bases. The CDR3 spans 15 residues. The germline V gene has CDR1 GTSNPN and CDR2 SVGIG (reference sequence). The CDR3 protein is CAWTHKQSSGNTIYF. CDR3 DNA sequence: TGTGCCTGGACACATAAACAGTCCTCTGGAAACACCATATATTTT. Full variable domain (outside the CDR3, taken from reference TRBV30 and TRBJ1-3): SQTIHQWPATLVQPVGSPLSLECTVEGTSNPNLYWYRQAAGRGLQLLFYSVGIGQISSEVPQNLSASRPQDRQFILSSKKLLLSDSGFYLCAWTHKQSSGNTIYFGEGSWLTVV.

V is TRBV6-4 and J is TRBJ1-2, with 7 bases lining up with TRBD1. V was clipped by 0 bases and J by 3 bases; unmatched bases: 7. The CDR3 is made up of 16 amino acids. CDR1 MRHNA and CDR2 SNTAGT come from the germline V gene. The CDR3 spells CASSDSSRTGYYGYTF. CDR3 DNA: TGTGCCAGCAGTGACTCGAGTCGGACAGGATACTATGGCTACACCTTC.

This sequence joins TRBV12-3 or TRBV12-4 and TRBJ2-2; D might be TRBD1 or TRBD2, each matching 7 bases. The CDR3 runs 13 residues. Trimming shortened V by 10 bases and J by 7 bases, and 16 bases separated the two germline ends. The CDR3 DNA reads TGTGCCACCAGGGGGGGATTGGGCGGGGAGCTGTTTTTT. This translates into CATRGGLGGELFF.

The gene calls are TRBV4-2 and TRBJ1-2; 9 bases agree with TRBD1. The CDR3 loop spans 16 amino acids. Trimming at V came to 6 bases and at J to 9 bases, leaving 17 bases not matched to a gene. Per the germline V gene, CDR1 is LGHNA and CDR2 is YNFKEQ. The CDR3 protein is CASSQNSGQGTSSYTF. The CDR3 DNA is TGTGCCAGCAGTCAGAACTCGGGACAGGGCACTTCAAGCTACACCTTC.

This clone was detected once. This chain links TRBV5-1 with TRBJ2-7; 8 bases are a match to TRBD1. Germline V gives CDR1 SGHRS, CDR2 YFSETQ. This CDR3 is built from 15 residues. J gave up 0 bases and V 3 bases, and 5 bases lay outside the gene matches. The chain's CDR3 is CASSSRTGISYEQYF. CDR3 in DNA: TGCGCCAGCAGCTCAAGGACAGGGATCTCCTACGAGCAGTACTTC.